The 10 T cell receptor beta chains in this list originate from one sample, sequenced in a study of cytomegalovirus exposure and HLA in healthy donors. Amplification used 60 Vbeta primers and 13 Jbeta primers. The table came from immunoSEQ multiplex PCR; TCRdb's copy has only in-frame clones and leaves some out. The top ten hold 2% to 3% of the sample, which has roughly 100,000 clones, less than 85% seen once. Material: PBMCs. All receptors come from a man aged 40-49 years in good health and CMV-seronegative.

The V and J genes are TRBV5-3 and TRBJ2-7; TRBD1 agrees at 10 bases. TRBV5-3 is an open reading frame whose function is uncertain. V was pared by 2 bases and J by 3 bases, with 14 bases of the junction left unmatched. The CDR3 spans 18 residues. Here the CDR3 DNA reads TGTGCCAGAAGCTTAGGGCCTTCAGGGACAGGGGTTTTCTACGAGCAGTACTTC. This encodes CARSLGPSGTGVFYEQYF.

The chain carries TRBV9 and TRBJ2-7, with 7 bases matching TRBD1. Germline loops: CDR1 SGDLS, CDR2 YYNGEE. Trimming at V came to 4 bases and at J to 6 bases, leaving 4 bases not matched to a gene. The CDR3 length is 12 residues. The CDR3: CASSPQGVEQYF. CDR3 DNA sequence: TGTGCCAGCAGCCCCCAGGGGGTCGAGCAGTACTTC.

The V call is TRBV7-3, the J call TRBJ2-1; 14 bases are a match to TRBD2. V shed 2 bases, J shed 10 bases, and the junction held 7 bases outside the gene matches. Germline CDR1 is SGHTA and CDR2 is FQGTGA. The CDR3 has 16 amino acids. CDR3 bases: TGTGCCAGCAGCTTATCGGGACTAGCGGGGGCGGTAGAGCAGTTCTTC. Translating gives CASSLSGLAGAVEQFF. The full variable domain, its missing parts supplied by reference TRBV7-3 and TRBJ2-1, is GAGVSQTPSNKVTEKGKYVELRCDPISGHTALYWYRQSLGQGPEFLIYFQGTGAADDSGLPNDRFFAVRPEGSVSTLKIQRTERGDSAVYLCASSLSGLAGAVEQFFGPGTRLTVL.

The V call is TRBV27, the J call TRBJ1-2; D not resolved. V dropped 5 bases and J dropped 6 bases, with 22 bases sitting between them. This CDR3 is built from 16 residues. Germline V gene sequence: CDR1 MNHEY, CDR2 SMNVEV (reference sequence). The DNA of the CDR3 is TGTGCCAGCAGTGCCCTTTTCCGGGAGACCTCGGATGGCTACACCTTC. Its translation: CASSALFRETSDGYTF.

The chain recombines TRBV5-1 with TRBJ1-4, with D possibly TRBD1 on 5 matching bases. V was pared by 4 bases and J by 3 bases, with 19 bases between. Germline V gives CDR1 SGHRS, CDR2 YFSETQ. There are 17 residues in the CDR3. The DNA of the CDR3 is TGCGCCAGCAGCGTCGGGGGGACCACGGCGGCTAATGAAAAACTGTTTTTT. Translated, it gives CASSVGGTTAANEKLFF. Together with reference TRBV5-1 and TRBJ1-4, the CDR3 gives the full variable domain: KAGVTQTPRYLIKTRGQQVTLSCSPISGHRSVSWYQQTPGQGLQFLFEYFSETQRNKGNFPGRFSGRQFSNSRSEMNVSTLELGDSALYLCASSVGGTTAANEKLFFGSGTQLSVL.

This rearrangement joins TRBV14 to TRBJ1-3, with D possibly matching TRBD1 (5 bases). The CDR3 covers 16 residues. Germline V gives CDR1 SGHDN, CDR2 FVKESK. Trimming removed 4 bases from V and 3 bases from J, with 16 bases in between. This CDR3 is CASSRALGGVGNTIYF. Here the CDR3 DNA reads TGTGCCAGCAGCCGGGCCCTTGGAGGGGTTGGAAACACCATATATTTT.

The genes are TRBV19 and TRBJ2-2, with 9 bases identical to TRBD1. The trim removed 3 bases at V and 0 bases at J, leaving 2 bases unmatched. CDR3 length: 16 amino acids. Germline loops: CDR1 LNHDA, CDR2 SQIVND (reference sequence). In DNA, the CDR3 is TGTGCCAGTAGTATTCGGACAGGGGCGAACACCGGGGAGCTGTTTTTT. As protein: CASSIRTGANTGELFF.

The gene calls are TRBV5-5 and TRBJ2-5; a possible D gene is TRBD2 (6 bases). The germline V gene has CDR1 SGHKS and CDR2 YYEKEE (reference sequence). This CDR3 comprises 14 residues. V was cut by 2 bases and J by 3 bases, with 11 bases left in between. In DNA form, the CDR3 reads TGTGCCAGCAGCTTAAGTAGCGGCGAAGAGACCCAGTACTTC. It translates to CASSLSSGEETQYF.

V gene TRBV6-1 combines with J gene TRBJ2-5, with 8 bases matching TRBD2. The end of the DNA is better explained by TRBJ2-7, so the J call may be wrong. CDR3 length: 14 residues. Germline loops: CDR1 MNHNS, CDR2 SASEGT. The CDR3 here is CASRASGTSYEQYF. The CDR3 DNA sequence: TGTGCCAGCAGGGCGAGTGGGACTAGCTACGAGCAGTACTTC.

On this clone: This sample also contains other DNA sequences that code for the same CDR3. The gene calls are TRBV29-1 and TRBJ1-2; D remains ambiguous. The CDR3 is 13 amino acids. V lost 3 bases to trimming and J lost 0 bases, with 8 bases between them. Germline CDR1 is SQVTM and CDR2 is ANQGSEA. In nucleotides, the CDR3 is TGCAGCGTTGATCGGCAGGCTAACTATGGCTACACCTTC. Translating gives CSVDRQANYGYTF.